This TCR beta chain was observed in a study of post-analysis software for immune sequencing data. Study observations and caveats: Among 5 or 6 TRBV segments more frequent in patients than controls were TRBV5-6, TRBV5-1 and TRBV20-1.

Carried by the TCR beta cDNA libraries were unique molecular identifiers. One entry per CDR3 protein results from TCRdb running MiXCR on the PCR reads. Seen here are fewer than 850,000 distinct CDR3 sequences, less than 35% observed once, and the top ten hold around 0.6%. Trimming at V came to 5 bases and at J to 8 bases, leaving 12 bases not matched to a gene. The length of the CDR3 is 16 residues. Germline lookup yields CDR1 SGHVS and CDR2 FNYEAQ. In regard to this clonotype: The antigen is unknown.

The TCR comes from a girl between 5 and 17 years old with multiple sclerosis. The chain recombines TRBV7-6 with TRBJ2-1, with TRBD2 identical over 10 bases. Input material: blood. The CDR3 spells CASSPALAGAGDEQFF. The CDR3 region has the DNA TGTGCCAGCAGCCCAGCCCTAGCGGGGGCTGGGGATGAGCAGTTCTTC. Based on the CDR3 plus reference TRBV7-6 and TRBJ2-1, the full variable domain is GAGVSQSPRYKVTKRGQDVALRCDPISGHVSLYWYRQALGQGPEFLTYFNYEAQQDKSGLPNDRFSAERPEGSISTLTIQRTEQRDSAMYRCASSPALAGAGDEQFFGPGTRLTVL.